Reported below is one T cell receptor (beta chain). Its antigen remains unidentified. Ipilimumab-mediated CTLA-4 blockade plus focal radiation was given to patients having chemo-refractory metastatic non-small-cell lung cancer. Sequencing was performed with immunoSEQ multiplex PCR; in TCRdb, only in-frame clones are kept and a portion is missing. This sample carries more than 35,000 clones, 85% of them seen once, and the ten largest clones take 5.8%. These data come from a study of radiotherapy plus CTLA-4 blockade in lung cancer. Study results and caveats: Radiotherapy plus ipilimumab was followed by expansion in blood of tumor-derived TCR clones. Strongest reported response predictors: early blood clone changes and post-radiation interferon-beta.

This CDR3 is built from 20 residues. With V trimmed by 2 bases and J by 2 bases, 18 bases remained unmatched. Per the germline V gene, CDR1 is SGDLS and CDR2 is YYNGEE. The chain employs TRBV9 and TRBJ2-5; 10 nucleotides line up with TRBD2. The origin of this receptor is a human donor with non-small cell lung cancer who had stable disease on radiotherapy plus ipilimumab. Sequences were derived from peripheral blood, sampled from a patient treated with radiotherapy plus ipilimumab. CDR3 residues: CASSVNRVGKLAGDQETQYF. The CDR3 DNA reads as TGTGCCAGCAGCGTCAACAGGGTAGGAAAGCTAGCGGGAGATCAAGAGACCCAGTACTTC.